What follows are 25 T cell receptor beta chains derived from one specimen sequenced in a study of neoadjuvant anti-PD-1 for oral cavity cancer. Sequencing was performed with immunoSEQ multiplex PCR; in TCRdb, only in-frame clones are kept and a portion is missing. Seen here are about 14,000 clones, 71% observed once, and the top ten hold 3% to 3.5%. The starting material was PBMCs, obtained before nivolumab (anti-PD-1) treatment. Receptor source: a person aged 40 to 85 with oral cavity squamous cell carcinoma.

This clone was seen more than once but under ten times. The rearrangement links TRBV9 to TRBJ2-7; D not resolved. CDR3 size: 13 residues. Germline CDR1 reads SGDLS; CDR2 reads YYNGEE. Trimming shortened V by 3 bases and J by 3 bases, and 10 bases separated the two germline ends. The CDR3 loop is CASSESPGYEQYF. The CDR3 region has the DNA TGTGCCAGCAGCGAATCGCCAGGCTACGAGCAGTACTTC.

J is TRBJ1-2 and V is TRBV5-6; D unclear. The germline V gene encodes CDR1 SGHDT and CDR2 YYEEEE. The CDR3 sequence is 14 residues long. Trimming removed 4 bases at V and 7 bases at J, with 17 bases between. The CDR3 coding sequence is TGTGCCAGCAGCCCCTTTTACGTCGAGGGTGGCTACACCTTC. It codes for CASSPFYVEGGYTF. Looking up the rest from reference TRBV5-6 and TRBJ1-2 gives the full variable domain: DAGVTQSPTHLIKTRGQQVTLRCSPKSGHDTVSWYQQALGQGPQFIFQYYEEEERQRGNFPDRFSGHQFPNYSSELNVNALLLGDSALYLCASSPFYVEGGYTFGSGTRLTVV.

This clone has a handful of counts. No DNA is shown, since the ends of the CDR3 on it are uncertain; the CDR3 is the one TCRdb lists. The V call is TRBV27, the J call TRBJ1-2. The CDR3 numbers 16 amino acids, ends counted. CDR1 and CDR2 from the germline V gene are MNHEY and SMNVEV (reference sequence). CDR3 sequence: CASSPLRAGIPSGYTF.

The V gene is TRBV15, the J gene TRBJ1-2; D not certain. The CDR3 is 13 residues long. The V gene lost 0 bases and the J gene lost 4 bases, with 6 bases spanning the gap. CDR1 is LNHNV and CDR2 is YYDKDF in the germline V gene (reference sequence). The CDR3 DNA reads TGTGCCACCAGCAGAGAGACCGTCTATGGCTACACCTTC. It yields the protein CATSRETVYGYTF.

This clone has only a few counts. The chain couples TRBV5-1 to TRBJ2-5; 13 bases match TRBD2. CDR1 and CDR2 from the germline V gene are SGHRS and YFSETQ. This CDR3 is 16 amino acids long. Trimming removed 4 bases from V and 5 bases from J; junction bases left unmatched: 8. Here the CDR3 reads CASSPTSGRAGETQYF. CDR3 sequence (DNA): TGCGCCAGCAGCCCCACTAGCGGGAGGGCCGGGGAGACCCAGTACTTC. Together with reference TRBV5-1 and TRBJ2-5, the CDR3 gives the full variable domain: KAGVTQTPRYLIKTRGQQVTLSCSPISGHRSVSWYQQTPGQGLQFLFEYFSETQRNKGNFPGRFSGRQFSNSRSEMNVSTLELGDSALYLCASSPTSGRAGETQYFGPGTRLLVL.

This clone was seen only a few times. The CDR3 nucleotides read TGTGCCAGCAGTGAAGCGCTCGAGGCTGGTGAAGCTTTCTTT. Its protein is CASSEALEAGEAFF. The rearrangement uses TRBV6-1 and TRBJ1-1; D unresolved. The V and J ends lost 0 bases and 7 bases respectively, with 12 bases between them. Germline CDR1 and CDR2: MNHNS and SASEGT. This CDR3 contains 14 residues.

This clone has only a few counts. The gene calls are TRBV25-1 and TRBJ2-7; no clear D. The V end lost 7 bases, the J end lost 1 base, and 8 bases lay between the germline ends. Looked up from germline, CDR1 is MGHDK and CDR2 is SYGVNS. There are 12 residues in the CDR3. CDR3 sequence reads: CASTDTSYEQYF. CDR3 in DNA: TGTGCCAGCACCGACACGTCCTACGAGCAGTACTTC.

This clone was observed a few times. The chain combines TRBV11-2 with TRBJ1-3; D is unclear. CDR3 length: 14 amino acids. Germline CDR1 is SGHAT and CDR2 is FQNNGV. Trimming took 7 bases from V and 2 from J, leaving 12 bases between them. The CDR3 here is CASKGLVTGNTIYF. In nucleotides, the CDR3 is TGTGCCAGCAAGGGTCTAGTAACTGGAAACACCATATATTTT.

The chain couples TRBV14 to TRBJ2-1; D gene uncertain. Germline V gene sequence: CDR1 SGHDN, CDR2 FVKESK. Trimming left V 2 bases short and J 0 bases short, with 8 bases between. CDR3 size: 15 residues. The CDR3 DNA sequence: TGTGCCAGCAGCCAATCGTACGACTCCTACAATGAGCAGTTCTTC. Amino acid sequence: CASSQSYDSYNEQFF.

The genes are TRBV5-1 and TRBJ2-7, with 8 positions matching TRBD2. This CDR3 has 15 residues. V shed 4 bases, J shed 0 bases, and the junction held 6 bases outside the gene matches. The germline V gene encodes CDR1 SGHRS and CDR2 YFSETQ. DNA of the CDR3: TGCGCCAGCAGCCCCGATAGCGGGAACTCCTACGAGCAGTACTTC. Its translation: CASSPDSGNSYEQYF.

A few counts support this clone. The chain recombines TRBV28 with TRBJ2-2; D is ambiguous. Trimming shortened V by 10 bases and J by 1 base, and 13 bases separated the two germline ends. In germline, CDR1 is MDHEN, CDR2 SYDVKM. The CDR3 is 14 residues long. The CDR3 region is CATAAFLNTGELFF. CDR3 nucleotide sequence: TGTGCCACCGCAGCCTTCTTGAACACCGGGGAGCTGTTTTTT.

In its sample, this clone was seen a few times. CDR3 coding DNA: TGTGCCAGTAGTATCGGGGCAGGGGTGATCTACAATGAGCAGTTCTTC. Protein product: CASSIGAGVIYNEQFF. The chain combines TRBV19 with TRBJ2-1, with D possibly being TRBD1 (6 bases). Germline V gene sequence: CDR1 LNHDA, CDR2 SQIVND (reference sequence). The CDR3 spans 16 residues. V gave up 3 bases and J gave up 3 bases, with 15 bases separating them.

This chain connects TRBV4-1 to TRBJ1-4, with 8 bases aligning to TRBD1. Trimming at V came to 4 bases and at J to 4 bases, leaving 11 bases not matched to a gene. The CDR3 runs to 17 residues. Germline CDR1 reads MGHRA; CDR2 reads YSYEKL. For the CDR3, the DNA is TGCGCCAGCAGCCCCTCGAGCAGGGGGCGCAGTAATGAAAAACTGTTTTTT. Translation: CASSPSSRGRSNEKLFF.

V gene TRBV29-1 combines with J gene TRBJ2-1; 11 bases align to TRBD2. The CDR3 runs 17 residues. The V and J ends lost 6 bases and 1 base, in that order; junction bases with no gene match: 11. In germline, CDR1 is SQVTM, CDR2 ANQGSEA. CDR3 in amino acids: CSVGGGLAAPSYNEQFF. CDR3 coding DNA: TGCAGCGTGGGGGGGGGACTAGCGGCCCCATCCTACAATGAGCAGTTCTTC.

The rearrangement links TRBV7-9 to TRBJ1-2; D unclear. CDR3 length: 12 residues. Germline V CDR1 and CDR2: SEHNR, FQNEAQ (reference sequence). V lost 0 bases and J lost 6, with 5 bases in between. CDR3 DNA sequence: TGTGCCAGCAGCTTAGCTTTGGATGGCTACACCTTC. As protein: CASSLALDGYTF.

The chain couples TRBV2 to TRBJ2-7; D possibly corresponds to TRBD1 (6 bases). Germline V gene data show CDR1 as SNHLY and CDR2 as FYNNEI. Trimming left V 2 bases short and J 4 bases short, with 12 bases between. The CDR3 spans 14 residues. Here the CDR3 DNA reads TGTGCCAGCAGTGAAACAGGGCCGCTTTACGAGCAGTACTTC. It is translated as CASSETGPLYEQYF.

Only one count was recorded for this clone. The rearrangement joins TRBV9 to TRBJ1-3; D is ambiguous. The V gene lost 1 base and the J gene lost 0 bases, with 17 bases spanning the gap. Germline V gene sequence: CDR1 SGDLS, CDR2 YYNGEE. The CDR3 sequence is 18 residues long. The chain's CDR3 is CASSVFSGSLSSGNTIYF. CDR3 nucleotide sequence: TGTGCCAGCAGCGTATTCTCGGGAAGCTTAAGCTCTGGAAACACCATATATTTT.

The count of this clone is one. J is TRBJ2-2 and V is TRBV7-3; 12 bases line up with TRBD2. This CDR3 comprises 16 residues. Trimming at V came to 2 bases and at J to 7 bases, leaving 5 bases not matched to a gene. CDR1 is SGHTA, CDR2 FQGTGA, per germline. In DNA, the CDR3 is TGTGCCAGCAGCTTATCGGCTAGCGGGAGGGGCGGGGAGCTGTTTTTT. Its protein product is CASSLSASGRGGELFF.

The V and J genes are TRBV19 and TRBJ1-5; TRBD1 aligns across 8 bases. Germline CDR1 and CDR2: LNHDA and SQIVND (reference sequence). The CDR3 has 14 residues. The J segment lost 9 bases and the V segment lost 1 base, leaving 5 bases of the junction unmatched. CDR3: CASSIGTGFRPQHF. The CDR3 DNA reads TGTGCCAGTAGTATAGGGACAGGGTTTCGGCCCCAGCATTTT.

This clone was detected only once. V usage is TRBV11-2 and J usage is TRBJ2-1; TRBD2 might be the D (6 bases). The CDR3 loop spans 15 amino acids. Between the trimmed V and J ends, which lost 0 bases and 2 bases, there was a span of 8 bases. Germline V gene lookup returns CDR1 SGHAT and CDR2 FQNNGV. The CDR3 is CASSLEAGPYNEQFF. The CDR3 DNA follows: TGTGCCAGCAGCTTAGAAGCGGGCCCCTACAATGAGCAGTTCTTC.

The J gene is TRBJ1-1, the V gene TRBV5-4; perhaps TRBD1 as D (6 bases). From germline, CDR1 is SGHNT and CDR2 YYREEE (reference sequence). The CDR3 has 15 residues. With 1 base removed from V and 1 base from J, the gap between germline ends came to 11 bases. For the CDR3, the DNA is TGTGCCAGCAGCTTGCCGTCACAGGGGAACACTGAAGCTTTCTTT. Translating gives CASSLPSQGNTEAFF. Full variable domain (rest looked up from reference TRBV5-4 and TRBJ1-1): ETGVTQSPTHLIKTRGQQVTLRCSSQSGHNTVSWYQQALGQGPQFIFQYYREEENGRGNFPPRFSGLQFPNYSSELNVNALELDDSALYLCASSLPSQGNTEAFFGQGTRLTVV.

The chain carries TRBV6-5 and TRBJ1-3; D call uncertain. Germline V gene data show CDR1 as MNHEY and CDR2 as SVGAGI. Deletions cut 6 bases from V and 1 base from J, with 10 bases between. CDR3 length equals 14 residues. The DNA for the CDR3 is TGTGCCAGCAGCCACGGGAGGTCTGGAAACACCATATATTTT. It codes for CASSHGRSGNTIYF.

This clone was seen a single time. The gene calls are TRBV2 and TRBJ1-3, with D perhaps matching TRBD1 (5 bases). The V gene's germline CDR1 is SNHLY and CDR2 FYNNEI. V lost 4 bases to trimming and J lost 3 bases, with 10 bases between them. There are 14 residues in the CDR3. This CDR3 reads CASSVGTVGNTIYF. Written as DNA, the CDR3 is TGTGCCAGCAGTGTCGGGACGGTTGGAAACACCATATATTTT.

J is TRBJ2-7 and V is TRBV28, with 7 bases aligning to TRBD1. Trimming removed 5 bases from V and 4 bases from J; junction bases left unmatched: 8. The CDR3 is 14 residues long. Germline assignment: CDR1 MDHEN and CDR2 SYDVKM. The CDR3 loop reads CASSTPGTVYEQYF. The CDR3 coding sequence is TGTGCCAGCAGTACTCCCGGGACAGTATACGAGCAGTACTTC.

This clone was seen only once. DNA for the CDR3: TGCGCCAGCTCCCTTGGGATTCAAGAGACCCAGTACTTC. Amino acid sequence: CASSLGIQETQYF. V usage is TRBV5-1 and J usage is TRBJ2-5, with no clear D. V lost 7 bases and J 2 bases, leaving 12 bases between the germline ends. This CDR3 region has 13 residues. Germline V gene sequence: CDR1 SGHRS, CDR2 YFSETQ.